The 3 T cell receptor beta chains reported below all come from one sample, sequenced in a study of T cell responses to AZD1222 COVID-19 vaccine. The method was immunoSEQ multiplex PCR; TCRdb's version includes in-frame clones alone and lacks a portion of them. The sample consists of about 130,000 clones, more than 90% of them appearing once. The sequencing used peripheral blood, collected 28 days after the second AZD1222 dose. These receptor sequences come from an adult who received the AZD1222 COVID-19 vaccine.

V is TRBV10-3 and J is TRBJ1-2, with D possibly being TRBD1 (6 bases). The CDR3 is 15 amino acids. CDR1 is ENHRY, CDR2 SYGVKD, per germline. The V end was cut by 0 bases, the J end by 3 bases, with 11 bases between. CDR3 DNA: TGTGCCATCAGTGAGTCGATAGGGGGATACTATGGCTACACCTTC. Translation gives CAISESIGGYYGYTF.

This clone turned up a few times. The gene calls are TRBV19 and TRBJ2-7; perhaps TRBD2 as D (7 bases). Deletions cut 5 bases from V and 1 base from J, with 12 bases between. The CDR3 extends over 14 amino acids. Germline-derived CDR1 and CDR2 are LNHDA and SQIVND (reference sequence). In DNA, the CDR3 is TGTGCCAGTAGTCGGGGGGCCGGGTCCTACGAGCAGTACTTC. It encodes CASSRGAGSYEQYF.

The chain is built from TRBV7-8 and TRBJ2-1, with TRBD2 matching 10 bases. The ends lost 0 bases at V and 7 bases at J; junction bases unmatched: 3. Germline CDR1 SGHVS, CDR2 FQNEAQ. This CDR3 is built from 15 residues. The CDR3 reads CASSLAGLASNEQFF. The CDR3, as DNA: TGTGCCAGCAGCTTAGCGGGACTAGCGTCTAATGAGCAGTTCTTC.